The 19 T cell receptor beta chains presented below share a single source sample, sequenced in a study of CD8+ T cells in alopecia areata. Treatment indicated: oral pan-JAK inhibitor, 5-10 mg twice daily. Extracted from the samples, RNA was reverse transcribed into cDNA to serve as the sequencing template. The repertoire was sequenced with immunoSEQ multiplex PCR; TCRdb's copy has only in-frame clones and lacks some. This sample has under 200,000 clones, with around three fifths found just once. The sequencing here drew on CD4+ T cells sorted from blood, taken at week 24, from a patient treated with tofacitinib. The receptor source for this set is a human donor with alopecia areata.

The V gene is TRBV7-6, the J gene TRBJ2-3, with D maybe TRBD1 (8 bases). From germline, CDR1 is SGHVS and CDR2 FNYEAQ. The CDR3 runs 15 residues. Deletions cut 6 bases from V and 4 bases from J, with 17 bases between. The CDR3 here is CASRELATGADTQYF. The CDR3 region has the DNA TGTGCCAGCAGAGAACTAGCGACAGGGGCAGATACGCAGTATTTT.

The chain has TRBV2 and TRBJ2-5; D is unclear. The DNA matches TRBJ2-7 better at its end, which makes the J call doubtful. The CDR3 runs to 12 residues. Germline V lookup: CDR1 SNHLY, CDR2 FYNNEI. CDR3 coding DNA: TGTGCCAGCAGATCCGACAAATACGAGCAGTACTTC. Protein sequence: CASRSDKYEQYF.

The rearrangement uses TRBV28 and TRBJ2-1; TRBD1 matches 7 bases. The CDR3 sequence is 14 residues long. CDR1 is MDHEN and CDR2 is SYDVKM in the germline V gene. Unmatched junction bases numbered 1, after V lost 2 bases and J lost 3 bases. Here the CDR3 DNA reads TGTGCCAGCAGTTTAGGGACAGACTACAATGAGCAGTTCTTC. Amino acids: CASSLGTDYNEQFF.

The rearrangement joins TRBV10-3 to TRBJ1-3; no clear D gene. The CDR3 covers 16 residues. The germline CDR1 and CDR2 sequences are ENHRY and SYGVKD. The ends were cut back, 7 bases at V and 1 base at J, with 17 bases in the middle. The CDR3 reads CAITRDNLGSGNTIYF. The CDR3 DNA sequence: TGTGCCATCACTCGAGACAACCTGGGTTCTGGAAACACCATATATTTT.

The chain couples TRBV5-1 to TRBJ1-1, with D unresolved. Trimming cost V 0 bases and J 0 bases, with 9 bases left between them. The CDR3 length is 15 residues. Germline values: CDR1 SGHRS, CDR2 YFSETQ. CDR3 nucleotides: TGCGCCAGCAGCTTGGGGGCCACTTTGAACACTGAAGCTTTCTTT. It encodes CASSLGATLNTEAFF. Full variable domain (missing parts from reference TRBV5-1 and TRBJ1-1): KAGVTQTPRYLIKTRGQQVTLSCSPISGHRSVSWYQQTPGQGLQFLFEYFSETQRNKGNFPGRFSGRQFSNSRSEMNVSTLELGDSALYLCASSLGATLNTEAFFGQGTRLTVV.

This chain links TRBV6-6 with TRBJ2-7; D perhaps matches TRBD1 (6 bases). This CDR3 is 12 amino acids long. V shed 6 bases and J shed 4 bases, with 10 bases lying between them. Germline CDR1 MNHNY, CDR2 SVGAGI (reference sequence). CDR3 sequence reads: CASRRTEYEQYF. In DNA form, the CDR3 reads TGTGCCAGCAGGAGGACAGAATACGAGCAGTACTTC.

This clone was recorded a few times. V is TRBV19 and J is TRBJ2-2; 9 positions agree with TRBD1. The CDR3 spans 14 residues. The V gene end was trimmed by 5 bases and the J gene end by 7 bases; junction bases not matched to a gene: 5. Germline assignment: CDR1 LNHDA and CDR2 SQIVND (reference sequence). The CDR3 DNA reads TGTGCCAGTAGTTGGGGACAGGGAGTCGGGGAGCTGTTTTTT. As protein: CASSWGQGVGELFF.

The V call is TRBV5-6, the J call TRBJ1-1; D possibly corresponds to TRBD1 (6 bases). Between the trimmed V and J ends, which lost 5 bases and 3 bases, there was a span of 17 bases. The CDR3 consists of 15 residues. Germline V gene data show CDR1 as SGHDT and CDR2 as YYEEEE. The CDR3 region has the DNA TGTGCCAGCAGAGGAGGGGGGGGCAAGGACACTGAAGCTTTCTTT. Translation: CASRGGGGKDTEAFF.

The chain has TRBV29-1 and TRBJ2-1, with a possible D match to TRBD2 (6 bases). The CDR3 is 13 amino acids. Germline CDR1 reads SQVTM; CDR2 reads ANQGSEA. Trimming took 7 bases from V and 6 from J, leaving 16 bases between them. CDR3 coding DNA: TGCAGCGGAGAACCAGTGGGGGGCAATGAGCAGTTCTTC. It translates to CSGEPVGGNEQFF.

This clone was counted between two and nine times. The rearrangement uses TRBV5-1 and TRBJ2-1; D remains unclear. Trimming took 2 bases from V and 5 from J, leaving 8 bases between them. Germline CDR1 SGHRS, CDR2 YFSETQ. This CDR3 comprises 13 residues. In nucleotides, the CDR3 is TGCGCCAGCAGCTTAACCGTCCACAATGAGCAGTTCTTC. Protein sequence: CASSLTVHNEQFF.

The J gene is TRBJ1-2, the V gene TRBV29-1, with 9 bases aligning to TRBD1. CDR1 and CDR2 from the germline V gene are SQVTM and ANQGSEA. V gave up 4 bases and J gave up 4 bases; unmatched junction bases: 4. This CDR3 has 13 residues. The CDR3 spells CSVVGQGFYGYTF. CDR3 in DNA: TGCAGCGTTGTGGGACAGGGCTTCTATGGCTACACCTTC.

The J gene is TRBJ2-5, the V gene TRBV30; no clear D. Trimming stripped 4 bases from V and 5 bases from J, with 8 bases between. The CDR3 has 11 residues. CDR1 is GTSNPN and CDR2 is SVGIG in the germline V gene (reference sequence). The CDR3 is CAWTVLETQYF. The DNA of the CDR3 is TGTGCCTGGACCGTGTTGGAGACCCAGTACTTC.

This rearrangement joins TRBV7-9 to TRBJ1-2; a possible D gene is TRBD1 (5 bases). This CDR3 comprises 12 residues. The V and J ends lost 5 bases and 7 bases respectively, with 11 bases between them. CDR1 is SEHNR, CDR2 FQNEAQ, per germline (reference sequence). CDR3 nucleotides: TGTGCCAGCAGCCAAGGGAGGGGTGGCTACACCTTC. Amino acids: CASSQGRGGYTF.

This clone was counted once. The chain uses TRBV27 and TRBJ2-5, with 7 bases identical to TRBD1. The V segment lost 5 bases and the J segment 2 bases; nucleotides outside the gene matches: 2. The germline CDR1 and CDR2 sequences are MNHEY and SMNVEV (reference sequence). The CDR3 runs to 13 residues. CDR3 residues: CASSGQVQETQYF. CDR3 DNA: TGTGCCAGCAGTGGACAGGTGCAAGAGACCCAGTACTTC.

This clone has just one count. The chain combines TRBV7-9 with TRBJ1-5, with 7 bases lining up with TRBD1. This CDR3 spans 16 amino acids. V was pared by 4 bases and J by 1 base, with 7 bases of the junction left unmatched. Per the germline V gene, CDR1 is SEHNR and CDR2 is FQNEAQ (reference sequence). The CDR3 bases are TGTGCCAGCAGCTCCGTGACAGGGTCCAGCAATCAGCCCCAGCATTTT. It yields the protein CASSSVTGSSNQPQHF.

The V and J genes are TRBV2 and TRBJ2-3; a possible D gene is TRBD2 (6 bases). CDR3 size: 14 residues. Germline CDR1 and CDR2: SNHLY and FYNNEI. Trimming pared 4 bases from V and 4 bases from J, leaving 12 bases between. Here the CDR3 DNA reads TGTGCCAGCAGTGGGGCCTGGGAGGCAGATACGCAGTATTTT. It is translated as CASSGAWEADTQYF. The full variable domain, its missing parts supplied by reference TRBV2 and TRBJ2-3, is EPEVTQTPSHQVTQMGQEVILRCVPISNHLYFYWYRQILGQKVEFLVSFYNNEISEKSEIFDDQFSVERPDGSNFTLKIRSTKLEDSAMYFCASSGAWEADTQYFGPGTRLTVL.

The gene calls are TRBV30 and TRBJ2-2, with D possibly matching TRBD2 (6 bases). Germline CDR1 is GTSNPN and CDR2 is SVGIG (reference sequence). CDR3 length equals 15 residues. V gave up 1 base and J gave up 5 bases, with 14 bases separating them. CDR3: CAWSGPRGLTGELFF. The DNA for the CDR3 is TGTGCCTGGAGTGGGCCGCGGGGTTTGACCGGGGAGCTGTTTTTT.

Here the CDR3 DNA reads TGTGCCAGCAGCTATCTGGACAGGGGTAACTATGGCTACACCTTC. The encoded protein is CASSYLDRGNYGYTF. The V gene is TRBV9, the J gene TRBJ1-2; 9 nucleotides align to TRBD1. Germline trimming cut 4 bases from V and 1 base from J; bases unmatched to any gene: 5. The CDR3 extends over 15 amino acids. Germline V CDR1 and CDR2: SGDLS, YYNGEE.

V and J are TRBV4-1 and TRBJ2-5; maybe TRBD2 (7 bases). The germline V gene has CDR1 MGHRA and CDR2 YSYEKL. Trimming took off 0 bases at V and 6 bases at J, with 14 bases between the two ends. This CDR3 is built from 15 residues. The CDR3: CASSQDGGQGKTQYF. The DNA for the CDR3 is TGCGCCAGCAGCCAAGACGGGGGGCAGGGGAAGACCCAGTACTTC.